This T cell receptor (beta chain) was sequenced during a study of T cells after yellow fever vaccination. Across the study: SMART-Seq v4 Ultra Low Input handled preparation of low-cell-number fractions.

CDR1 is MNHEY and CDR2 is SVGEGT in the germline V gene. The germline V and J ends were trimmed by 0 bases and 8 bases, with 10 bases remaining between them. CDR3 length equals 13 residues. TCRdb independently ran MiXCR on the 5' RACE reads; one entry per CDR3 protein. The sample lists about 170,000 distinct CDR3 sequences, approximately 10% seen once, with approximately 34% in the top ten. This receptor was taken from a man aged 18 to 29 who received the YFV17D yellow fever vaccine. The input for sequencing was CD8+ T cells sorted from PBMCs, taken 15 days after the yellow fever booster vaccination. The chain couples TRBV6-2 or TRBV6-3 to TRBJ1-1; D unclear. CDR3 amino acids: CASSYSPASEAFF. CDR3 DNA sequence: TGTGCCAGCAGTTACTCACCGGCATCCGAAGCTTTCTTT.